This entry features one TCR beta chain sequence. Here immunoSEQ multiplex PCR was the method, and the copy in TCRdb shows in-frame clones only, minus some. The sample includes 350,000 to 500,000 clones, around nine tenths of them seen just once. The data stem from a study of blood T cell repertoires in COVID-19. The CDR3 sequence is 13 residues long. Germline trimming cut 2 bases from V and 6 bases from J; bases unmatched to any gene: 1. CDR1 is SEHNR, CDR2 FQNEAQ, per germline (reference sequence). The chain carries TRBV7-9 and TRBJ1-5, with 7 positions matching TRBD1. The source is a woman aged 18-30 years who had been exposed to COVID-19. The sample was PBMCs or T cells enriched from blood (not recorded which). Here the CDR3 reads CASSLTGVQPQHF. The DNA for the CDR3 is TGTGCCAGCAGCTTAACAGGGGTTCAGCCCCAGCATTTT.